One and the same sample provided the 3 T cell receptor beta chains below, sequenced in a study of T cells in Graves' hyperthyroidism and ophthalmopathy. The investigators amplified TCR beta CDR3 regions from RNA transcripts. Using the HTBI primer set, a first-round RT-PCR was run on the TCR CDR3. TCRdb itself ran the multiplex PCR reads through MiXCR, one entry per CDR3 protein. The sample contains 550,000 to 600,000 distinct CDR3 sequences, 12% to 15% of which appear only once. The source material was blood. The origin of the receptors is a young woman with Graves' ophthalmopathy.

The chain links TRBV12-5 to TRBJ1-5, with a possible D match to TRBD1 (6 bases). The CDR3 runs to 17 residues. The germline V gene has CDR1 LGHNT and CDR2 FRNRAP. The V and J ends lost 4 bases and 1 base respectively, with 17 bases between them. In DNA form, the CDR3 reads TGTGCTAGTGGTTCCCCGGGGCAGGGGTTGAGCAATCAGCCCCAGCATTTT. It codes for CASGSPGQGLSNQPQHF.

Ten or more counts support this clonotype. CDR3 in amino acids: CASSLRDRGRLRHEQYF. The CDR3 DNA is TGTGCCAGCAGCCTCCGGGACAGGGGCCGCTTGAGGCACGAGCAGTACTTC. The rearrangement uses TRBV12-3 or TRBV12-4 and TRBJ2-7; 10 positions match TRBD1. The CDR3 spans 17 residues. V was pared by 6 bases and J by 5 bases, with 16 bases of the junction left unmatched.

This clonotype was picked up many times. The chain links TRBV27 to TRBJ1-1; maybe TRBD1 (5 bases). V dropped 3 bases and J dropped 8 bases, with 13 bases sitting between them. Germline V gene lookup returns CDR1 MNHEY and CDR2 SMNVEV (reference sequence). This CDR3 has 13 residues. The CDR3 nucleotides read TGTGCCAGCAGTTTTCGGGACCTACGGGAAGCTTTCTTT. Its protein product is CASSFRDLREAFF.